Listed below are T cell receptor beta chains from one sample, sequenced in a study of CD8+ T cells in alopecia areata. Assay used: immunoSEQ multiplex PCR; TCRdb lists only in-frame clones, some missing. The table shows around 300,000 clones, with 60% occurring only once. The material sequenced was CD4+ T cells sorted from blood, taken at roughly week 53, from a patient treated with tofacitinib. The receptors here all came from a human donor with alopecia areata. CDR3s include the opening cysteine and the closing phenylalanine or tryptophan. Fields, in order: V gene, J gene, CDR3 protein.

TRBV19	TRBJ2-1	CASRLQGAKSSEQFF
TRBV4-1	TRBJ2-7	CASKDLGRNYEQYF
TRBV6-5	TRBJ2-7	CASSRTGSFEQYF
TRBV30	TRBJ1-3	CAWSRGNTIYF
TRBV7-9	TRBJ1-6	CASSFGPGPLHF
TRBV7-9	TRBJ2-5	CASSFRTGIQETQYF
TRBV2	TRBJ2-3	CASMASRTDTQYF
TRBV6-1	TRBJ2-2	CASRGQTNTGELFF
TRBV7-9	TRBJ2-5	CASSFSSGTGRRETQYF
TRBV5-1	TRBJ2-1	CASHPAHLNEQFF
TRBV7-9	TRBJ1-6	CASSPGVWNSPLHF
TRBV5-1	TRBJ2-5	CASSPGLATETQYF
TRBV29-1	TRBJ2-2	CSGRANGELFF
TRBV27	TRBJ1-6	CASSLGAHSPLHF
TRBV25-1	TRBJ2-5	CASGGQGAWETQYF
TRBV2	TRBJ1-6	CASSLYRGYNSPLHF
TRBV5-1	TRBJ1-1	CASSLGSLNTEAFF
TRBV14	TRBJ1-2	CASSQAGYYGYTF
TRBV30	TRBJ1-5	CAWSEGYSNQPQHF
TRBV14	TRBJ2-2	CASSQGVGDNTGELFF